Here is one T cell receptor beta chain with its context. This specimen belongs to a study of blood T cell repertoires in COVID-19. The wider study: Some COVID-19 samples were acute and others convalescent; all came from the United States, Italy and Spain. T cells, B-cell-depleted T cells, or PBMCs provided the cDNA or gDNA that served as material.

How the authors handled the data: It was from reference gene primer amplification that nucleated cell counts were estimated. Here immunoSEQ multiplex PCR was the method, and the copy in TCRdb shows in-frame clones only, minus some. The DNA gave D and trimming, while V, J and clone size come from that table. The sample records under 200,000 clones, more than 75% being singletons. Enrollment of patients from Seattle took place during active infection, with longitudinal follow-up. Trimming removed 2 bases from V and 11 bases from J, with 21 bases in between. Germline assignment: CDR1 SQVTM and CDR2 ANQGSEA. CDR3 length: 14 amino acids.

This chain uses TRBV29-1 with TRBJ1-1; D not certain. The sequenced sample was peripheral blood. This sequence originates from a man aged 55-75 years with COVID-19, enrolled during active disease. The CDR3 reads CSVENIGYKVEAFF. CDR3 bases: TGCAGCGTTGAAAATATAGGTTACAAAGTGGAGGCTTTCTTT.